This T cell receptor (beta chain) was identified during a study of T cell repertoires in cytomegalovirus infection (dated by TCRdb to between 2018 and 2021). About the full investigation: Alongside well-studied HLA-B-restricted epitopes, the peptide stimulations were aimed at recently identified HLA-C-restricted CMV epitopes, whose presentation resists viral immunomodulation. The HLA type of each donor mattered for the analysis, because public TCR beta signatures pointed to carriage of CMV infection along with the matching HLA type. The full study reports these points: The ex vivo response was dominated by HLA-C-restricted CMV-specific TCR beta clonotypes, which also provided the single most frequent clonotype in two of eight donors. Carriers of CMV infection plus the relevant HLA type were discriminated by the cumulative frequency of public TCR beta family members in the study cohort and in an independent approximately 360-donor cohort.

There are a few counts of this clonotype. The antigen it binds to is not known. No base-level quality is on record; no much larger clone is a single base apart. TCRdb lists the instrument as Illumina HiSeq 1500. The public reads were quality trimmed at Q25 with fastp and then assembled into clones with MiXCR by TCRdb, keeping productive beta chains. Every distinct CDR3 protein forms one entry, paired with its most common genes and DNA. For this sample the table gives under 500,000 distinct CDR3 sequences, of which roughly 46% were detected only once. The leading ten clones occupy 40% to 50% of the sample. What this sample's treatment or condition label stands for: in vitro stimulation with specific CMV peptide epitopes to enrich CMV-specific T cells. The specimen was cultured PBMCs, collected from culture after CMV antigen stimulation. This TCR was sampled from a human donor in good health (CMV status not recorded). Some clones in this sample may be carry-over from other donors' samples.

The nucleotide sequence reads TGTGCCAGCAGCCCCGGGACAGGGGGTTCACCCCTCCACTTT. This yields the protein CASSPGTGGSPLHF. The rearranged chain carries TRBV7-2 and TRBJ1-6, with 11 bases in between that match TRBD1. Including the terminal cysteine and phenylalanine, the CDR3 comprises 14 residues. Here the CDR3 DNA is all that survives: 42 bases in frame from base 1. CDR1 and CDR2, looked up from the germline V gene, are SGHTA and FQGNSA. V is pruned by 5 bases and J by 9 bases, leaving 3 bases of the junction without a gene match.